This T cell receptor (beta chain) was recovered during a study of CXCR3-negative and CXCR3-positive naive CD8 T cells. Across the study: The study obtained 120 million to 150 million TRB reads, about 1.5 +/- 0.3 million per library. The study's findings and limits: Naive CXCR3-negative and CXCR3-positive cells had similar TRBV-TRBJ usage; memory differed. Relative to CXCR3-negative naive cells, CXCR3-positive naive cells had more hydrophobic TRB CDR3s. Similar levels of surface CD5 were seen between naive subsets; TCR strength was inferred from TRB CDR3 properties.

Notes on this clonotype: Its antigen is not known.

Germline CDR1 is MDHEN and CDR2 is SYDVKM. This CDR3 is built from 18 residues. UMI-tagged TRB cDNA libraries were built via 5' RACE. TCRdb re-called the 5' RACE reads and gives one entry per CDR3 protein, without DNA. In total, the table holds nearly 90,000 distinct CDR3 sequences. This chain uses TRBV28 with TRBJ2-1; TCRdb calls TRBD2, which cannot be checked without DNA. The sequence was obtained from a human donor in good health. Some clones in this sample may be carry-over from other donors' samples. Sequenced sample: naive CXCR3+ CD8+ T cells from blood. The subset was: CD45RO-CCR7+CD27+CD95- naive CD8+ T cells expressing CXCR3 (TNR3+). The CDR3 spells CASSFPGAGGASYNEQFF.